The source of this T cell receptor (beta chain) is a study of cytomegalovirus exposure and HLA in healthy donors. Looking at the study overall: T cells numbering about 200 million yielded some 100 million unique TCR beta sequences in an earlier analysis. General study findings and limits: It was reported in a later analysis that an Asian-associated ancestry cluster showed fewer N-insertions than the roughly 710-donor mean.

CDR1 is MNHEY, CDR2 SMNVEV, per germline (reference sequence). V was clipped by 6 bases and J by 8 bases; unmatched bases: 7. The CDR3 spans 14 residues. A note on this clone: Its specificity is not known.

60 Vbeta and 13 Jbeta primers were used in PCR. Assay: immunoSEQ multiplex PCR; the TCRdb copy retains only in-frame clones and omits some. Its table lists 35,000 to 45,000 clones. The chain uses TRBV27 and TRBJ1-4, with 9 nucleotides matching TRBD1. The sequencing input was PBMCs. The source of this sequence is a male donor in good health and CMV-seronegative. The CDR3 region is CASRLQGAQEKLFF. The CDR3 DNA is TGTGCCAGCAGGCTACAGGGGGCGCAGGAAAAACTGTTTTTT.